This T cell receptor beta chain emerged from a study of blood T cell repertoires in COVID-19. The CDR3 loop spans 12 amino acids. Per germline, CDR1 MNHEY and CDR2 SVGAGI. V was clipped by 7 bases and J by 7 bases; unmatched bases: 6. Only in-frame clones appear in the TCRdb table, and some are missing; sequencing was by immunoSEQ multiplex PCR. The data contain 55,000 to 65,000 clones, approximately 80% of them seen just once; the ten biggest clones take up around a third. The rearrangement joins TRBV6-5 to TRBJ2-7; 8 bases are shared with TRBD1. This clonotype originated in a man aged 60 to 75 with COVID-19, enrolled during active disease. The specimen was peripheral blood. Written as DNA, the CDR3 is TGTGCCAGCACCGGACAGGGTTTGGAGCAGTACTTC. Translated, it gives CASTGQGLEQYF.